One T cell receptor (beta chain) is described in this entry. Its antigen is as yet unknown. This record belongs to a study of T cell responses to AZD1222 COVID-19 vaccine. Study-wide points: Along spike, vaccine-associated CD4 TCRs were found throughout, with dominance at 160-218 and 743-854. Among the donors, most were white British and more were female, and clonal diversity was possibly underestimated. Repertoires in all cases were sampled only once the peak T cell response had passed.

Germline V gene lookup returns CDR1 SEHNR and CDR2 FQNEAQ (reference sequence). Trimming removed 2 bases at V and 2 bases at J, with 14 bases between. The CDR3 extends over 16 amino acids. Repertoires were generated with immunoSEQ multiplex PCR, while TCRdb's copy carries only in-frame clones and drops some. The sample carries approximately 130,000 clones, approximately 86% recorded once. The TCR originated in an adult who received the AZD1222 COVID-19 vaccine. This rearrangement joins TRBV7-9 to TRBJ2-3; possible D gene TRBD2, 5 bases. This specimen was peripheral blood, taken 28 days after the second AZD1222 dose. The CDR3 nucleotides are TGTGCCAGCAGCTTATCTCGAGGGCTGGACACAGATACGCAGTATTTT. It yields the protein CASSLSRGLDTDTQYF.